This TCR beta chain was profiled in a study of blood T cells in healthy people across ages. Overall study findings and caveats: The unknown donor CMV status may have confounded expanded clonotype changes. Underestimates were what the diversity estimates from one million T cells were considered to be.

The individuals who served as donors were healthy Caucasians living in Russia, aged about 6 to 100. The draw of peripheral blood yielded about 10 milliliters from each donor. In this sample, this clonotype turned up a few times. As yet, its antigen is unknown. V lost 1 base and J lost 7, with 17 bases in between. Germline-derived CDR1 and CDR2 are SGHTA and FQGTGA. The CDR3 runs to 16 residues. The use of a sample-barcoded 5' primer and a J-beta primer mix characterized a second PCR of roughly 6 to 11 cycles. Using its own MiXCR run on the 5' RACE reads, TCRdb lists one record per CDR3 protein. The data contain about 1.1 million distinct CDR3 sequences, roughly two fifths of them singletons.

The chain combines TRBV7-3 with TRBJ2-1, with a tentative D call TRBD2 (6 bases). The TCR originated in a man younger than 30 in good health. Sequenced sample: blood. The DNA of the CDR3 is TGTGCCAGCAGCTTAAATCTCCTAGCGACTATGAATGAGCAGTTCTTC. Protein sequence: CASSLNLLATMNEQFF.